A selection of T cell receptor beta chains follows, all from one sample in a study of blood T cell repertoires in COVID-19. Measured with immunoSEQ multiplex PCR; TCRdb has only the in-frame clones, and not every one. The profile shows about 430,000 clones, around nine tenths of them singletons. The sequenced sample was peripheral blood. These receptors all come from a man aged 18-30 years with COVID-19, enrolled during active disease. Each CDR3 is given with its conserved first and last residue. Fields, in order: V gene, J gene, D gene, clone size, CDR3 protein, CDR3 DNA. D genes are given only for firm matches. Not all rows give a size; the values are once, few, many and, for expanded clones, a class.

TRBV4-2	TRBJ1-5	-	-	CASSQEVEDRGQPQHF	TGTGCCAGCAGCCAAGAGGTGGAGGATCGCGGTCAGCCCCAGCATTTT
TRBV29-1	TRBJ2-2	-	-	CSVDWGVNTGELFF	TGCAGCGTTGACTGGGGCGTGAACACCGGGGAGCTGTTTTTT
TRBV24-1	TRBJ2-2	-	-	CATSDSGGSGELFF	TGTGCCACCAGTGATTCAGGAGGGTCGGGGGAGCTGTTTTTT
TRBV7-8	TRBJ1-3	-	-	CASSLQAYSGNTIYF	TGTGCCAGCAGCTTACAGGCTTACTCTGGAAACACCATATATTTT
TRBV5-4	TRBJ2-1	-	-	CASSLAGGALTSYNEQFF	TGTGCCAGCAGCTTGGCTGGCGGGGCGTTGACTTCCTACAATGAGCAGTTCTTC
TRBV7-2	TRBJ1-2	-	-	CASSLARGGDYGYTF	TGTGCCAGCAGCTTAGCCCGGGGCGGGGACTATGGCTACACCTTC
TRBV5-6	TRBJ1-1	TRBD1	-	CASSLVGTGTEAFF	TGTGCCAGCAGCTTGGTAGGGACAGGCACTGAAGCTTTCTTT
TRBV24-1	TRBJ2-1	TRBD1	-	CATSDSGTGRYEQFF	TGTGCCACCAGTGATTCAGGGACAGGGCGATATGAGCAGTTCTTC
TRBV7-9	TRBJ2-2	TRBD1	-	CASSLRDRAGSGELFF	TGTGCCAGCAGCCTCCGGGACAGGGCTGGTTCCGGGGAGCTGTTTTTT
TRBV7-9	TRBJ2-7	-	-	CASSLQGSSYEQYF	TGTGCCAGCAGCCTCCAGGGGTCCTCCTACGAGCAGTACTTC
TRBV10-2	TRBJ2-6	TRBD1	-	CASSGDRVPGANVLTF	TGCGCCAGCAGTGGGGACAGGGTCCCCGGGGCCAACGTCCTGACTTTC
TRBV3-1/TRBV3-2	TRBJ2-3	TRBD1	-	CASRAGTVGTDTQYF	TGTGCCAGCAGGGCCGGGACAGTCGGGACAGATACGCAGTATTTT
TRBV29-1	TRBJ1-4	TRBD1	-	CSGGPALKWCPLGQLPATNEKLFF	TGCAGCGGGGGCCCCGCGTTGAAGTGGTGCCCCCTGGGACAGCTACCGGCAACTAATGAAAAACTGTTTTTT
TRBV7-3	TRBJ2-2	-	-	CASSFQTGELFF	TGTGCCAGCAGCTTTCAGACCGGGGAGCTGTTTTTT
TRBV5-4	TRBJ2-1	-	-	CASSSRRDTGTTSYNEQFF	TGTGCCAGCAGCTCACGCCGGGACACCGGGACTACTTCCTACAATGAGCAGTTCTTC
TRBV5-4	TRBJ1-4	-	-	CASSPTGLGEKLFF	TGTGCCAGCAGCCCAACGGGACTGGGGGAAAAACTGTTTTTT
TRBV13	TRBJ2-7	TRBD2	-	CASSLSGLAGGLFSYEQYF	TGTGCCAGCAGCTTAAGCGGACTAGCGGGAGGCCTTTTCTCCTACGAGCAGTACTTC
TRBV14	TRBJ2-6	-	-	CASSQIGHYATSGANVLTF	TGTGCCAGCAGCCAAATAGGACATTACGCCACTTCTGGGGCCAACGTCCTGACTTTC
TRBV27	TRBJ2-6	TRBD1	-	CASSLTGAGANVLTF	TGTGCCAGCAGTTTAACAGGGGCTGGGGCCAACGTCCTGACTTTC
TRBV19	TRBJ1-1	-	few	CASSKAGMNTEAFF	TGTGCCAGTAGTAAGGCGGGAATGAACACTGAAGCTTTCTTT
TRBV15	TRBJ2-1	-	-	CATSRSRGGMDEQFF	TGTGCCACATCCCGTAGTAGGGGCGGCATGGATGAGCAGTTCTTC
TRBV5-1	TRBJ1-1	-	-	CASSLELGAVTEAFF	TGCGCCAGCAGCTTGGAGCTAGGGGCGGTCACTGAAGCTTTCTTT